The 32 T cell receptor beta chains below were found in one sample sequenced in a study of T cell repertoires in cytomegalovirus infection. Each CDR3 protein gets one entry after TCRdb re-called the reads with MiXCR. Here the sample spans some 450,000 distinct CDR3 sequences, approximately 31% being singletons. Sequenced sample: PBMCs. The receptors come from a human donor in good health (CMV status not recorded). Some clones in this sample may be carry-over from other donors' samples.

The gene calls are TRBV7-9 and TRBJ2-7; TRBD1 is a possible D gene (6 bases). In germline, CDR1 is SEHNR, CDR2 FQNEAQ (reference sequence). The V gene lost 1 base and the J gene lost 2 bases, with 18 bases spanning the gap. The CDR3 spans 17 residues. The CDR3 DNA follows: TGTGCCAGCAGCTTAGTTGTGGGGGCGCTTGTAACCTACGAGCAGTACTTC. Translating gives CASSLVVGALVTYEQYF.

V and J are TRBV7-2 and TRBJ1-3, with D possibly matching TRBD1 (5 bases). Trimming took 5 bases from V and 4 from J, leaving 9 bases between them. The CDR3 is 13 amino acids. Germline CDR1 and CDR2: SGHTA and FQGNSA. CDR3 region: CASSRNRGNTIYF. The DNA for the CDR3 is TGTGCCAGCAGCCGCAACAGGGGAAACACCATATATTTT.

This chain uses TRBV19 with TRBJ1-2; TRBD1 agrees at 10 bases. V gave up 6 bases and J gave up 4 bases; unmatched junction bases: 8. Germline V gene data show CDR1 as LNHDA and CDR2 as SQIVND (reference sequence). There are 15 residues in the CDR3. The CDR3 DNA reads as TGTGCCAGTAGCCGGGGGGACAGGGGTCCCTATGGCTACACCTTC. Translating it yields CASSRGDRGPYGYTF.

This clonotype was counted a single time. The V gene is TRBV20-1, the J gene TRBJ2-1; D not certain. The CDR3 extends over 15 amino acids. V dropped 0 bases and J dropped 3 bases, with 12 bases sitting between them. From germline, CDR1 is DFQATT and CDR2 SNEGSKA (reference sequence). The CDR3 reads CSARDGRILYNEQFF. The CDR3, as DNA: TGCAGTGCTAGAGACGGTCGGATCCTCTACAATGAGCAGTTCTTC.

The CDR3 reads CAISEEGPYNEQFF. CDR3 coding DNA: TGTGCCATCAGTGAGGAGGGTCCCTACAATGAGCAGTTCTTC. The chain recombines TRBV10-3 with TRBJ2-1; weak D call: TRBD2 (5 bases). The germline V gene has CDR1 ENHRY and CDR2 SYGVKD. The CDR3 has 14 amino acids. Trimming pared 2 bases from V and 2 bases from J, leaving 7 bases between.

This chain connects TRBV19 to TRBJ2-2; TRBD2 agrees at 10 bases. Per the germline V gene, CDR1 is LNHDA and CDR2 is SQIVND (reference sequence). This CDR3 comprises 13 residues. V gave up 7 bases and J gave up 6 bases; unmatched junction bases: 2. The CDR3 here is CASNLAGAGELFF. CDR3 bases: TGTGCCAGTAATCTAGCGGGGGCCGGGGAGCTGTTTTTT.

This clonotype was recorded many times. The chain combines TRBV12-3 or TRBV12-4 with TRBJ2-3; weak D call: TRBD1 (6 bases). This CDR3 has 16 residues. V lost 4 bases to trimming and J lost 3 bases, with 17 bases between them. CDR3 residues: CASSSRWGLGTDTQYF. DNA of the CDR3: TGTGCCAGCAGTTCGAGGTGGGGGCTGGGTACAGATACGCAGTATTTT.

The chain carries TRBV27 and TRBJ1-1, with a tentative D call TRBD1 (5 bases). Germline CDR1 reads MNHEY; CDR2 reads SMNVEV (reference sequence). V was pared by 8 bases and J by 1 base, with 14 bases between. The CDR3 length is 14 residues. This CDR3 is CASGPGGENTEAFF. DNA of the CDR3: TGTGCCAGCGGCCCGGGAGGGGAGAACACTGAAGCTTTCTTT.

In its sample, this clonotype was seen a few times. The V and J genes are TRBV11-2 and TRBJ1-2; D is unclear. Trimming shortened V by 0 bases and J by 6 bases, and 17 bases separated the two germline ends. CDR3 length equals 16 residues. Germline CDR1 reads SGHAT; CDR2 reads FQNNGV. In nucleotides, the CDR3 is TGTGCCAGCAGCTTAGATGGGGATCCCCGAGGGAATGGCTACACCTTC. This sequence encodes CASSLDGDPRGNGYTF.

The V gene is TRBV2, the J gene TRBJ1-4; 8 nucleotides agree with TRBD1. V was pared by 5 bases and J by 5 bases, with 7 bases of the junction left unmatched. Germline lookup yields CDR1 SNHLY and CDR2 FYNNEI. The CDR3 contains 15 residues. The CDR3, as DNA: TGTGCCAGCAGTTCCGGACAGGGCGGGAATGAAAAACTGTTTTTT. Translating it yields CASSSGQGGNEKLFF. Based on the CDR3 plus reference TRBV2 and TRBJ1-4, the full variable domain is EPEVTQTPSHQVTQMGQEVILRCVPISNHLYFYWYRQILGQKVEFLVSFYNNEISEKSEIFDDQFSVERPDGSNFTLKIRSTKLEDSAMYFCASSSGQGGNEKLFFGSGTQLSVL.

CDR3 DNA sequence: TGTGCCAGCAGTCGAAATCCAGGGGTGGGGCAAGAGACCCAGTACTTC. It encodes CASSRNPGVGQETQYF. This chain uses TRBV28 with TRBJ2-5, with TRBD1 as a possible D gene (6 bases). Trimming cost V 5 bases and J 2 bases, with 18 bases left between them. Germline assignment: CDR1 MDHEN and CDR2 SYDVKM. The CDR3 extends over 16 amino acids.

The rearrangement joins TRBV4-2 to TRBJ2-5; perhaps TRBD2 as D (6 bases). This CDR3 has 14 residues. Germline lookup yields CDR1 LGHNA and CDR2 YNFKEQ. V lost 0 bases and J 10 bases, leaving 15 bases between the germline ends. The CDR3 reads CASSQDQEGWIQYF. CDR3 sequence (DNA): TGTGCCAGCAGCCAAGATCAGGAGGGTTGGATCCAGTACTTC.

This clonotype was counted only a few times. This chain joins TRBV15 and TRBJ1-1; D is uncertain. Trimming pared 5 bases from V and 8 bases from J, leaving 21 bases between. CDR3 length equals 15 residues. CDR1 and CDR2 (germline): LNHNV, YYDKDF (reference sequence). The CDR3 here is CATSGLPRTDNEAFF. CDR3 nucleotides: TGTGCCACCAGCGGCCTTCCGAGGACGGATAACGAAGCTTTCTTT.

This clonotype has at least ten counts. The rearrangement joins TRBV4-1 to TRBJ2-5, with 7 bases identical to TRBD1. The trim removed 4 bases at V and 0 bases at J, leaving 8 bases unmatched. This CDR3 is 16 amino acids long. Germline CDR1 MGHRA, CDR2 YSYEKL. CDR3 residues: CASSRPGQRNQETQYF. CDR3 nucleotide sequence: TGCGCCAGCAGCCGACCGGGACAGAGGAACCAAGAGACCCAGTACTTC.

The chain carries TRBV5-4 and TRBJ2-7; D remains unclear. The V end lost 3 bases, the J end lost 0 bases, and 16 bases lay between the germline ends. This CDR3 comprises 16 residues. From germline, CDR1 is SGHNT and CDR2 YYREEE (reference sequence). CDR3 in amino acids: CASSSRRWTNSYEQYF. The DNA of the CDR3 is TGTGCCAGCAGCTCCCGCCGATGGACCAACTCCTACGAGCAGTACTTC.

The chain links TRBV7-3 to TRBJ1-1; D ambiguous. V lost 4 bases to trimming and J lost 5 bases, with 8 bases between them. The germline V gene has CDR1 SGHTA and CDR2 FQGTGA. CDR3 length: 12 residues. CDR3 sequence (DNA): TGTGCCAGCAGCTCTACAGCTACTGAAGCTTTCTTT. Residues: CASSSTATEAFF.

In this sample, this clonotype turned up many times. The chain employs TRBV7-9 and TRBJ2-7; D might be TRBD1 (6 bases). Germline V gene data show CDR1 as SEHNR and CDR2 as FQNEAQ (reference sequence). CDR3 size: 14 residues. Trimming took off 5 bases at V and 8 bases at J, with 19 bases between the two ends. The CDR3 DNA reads TGTGCCAGCAGCCCCCCGGACAGACAACTCCAGCAGTACTTC. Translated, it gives CASSPPDRQLQQYF.

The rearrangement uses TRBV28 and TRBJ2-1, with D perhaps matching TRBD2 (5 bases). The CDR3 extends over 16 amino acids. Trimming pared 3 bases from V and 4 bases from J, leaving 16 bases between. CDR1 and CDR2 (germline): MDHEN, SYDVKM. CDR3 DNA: TGTGCCAGCAGTTTGGACCTAGGACGGGGATACAATGAGCAGTTCTTC. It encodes CASSLDLGRGYNEQFF. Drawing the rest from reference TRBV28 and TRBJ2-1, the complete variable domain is DVKVTQSSRYLVKRTGEKVFLECVQDMDHENMFWYRQDPGLGLRLIYFSYDVKMKEKGDIPEGYSVSREKKERFSLILESASTNQTSMYLCASSLDLGRGYNEQFFGPGTRLTVL.

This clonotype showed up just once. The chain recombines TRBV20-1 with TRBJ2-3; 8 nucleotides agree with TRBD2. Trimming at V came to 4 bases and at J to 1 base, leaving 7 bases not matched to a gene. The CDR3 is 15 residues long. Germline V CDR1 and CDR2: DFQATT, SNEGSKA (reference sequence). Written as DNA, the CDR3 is TGCAGTGCTACTCCTAGCGGGTACCGCACAGATACGCAGTATTTT. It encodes CSATPSGYRTDTQYF.

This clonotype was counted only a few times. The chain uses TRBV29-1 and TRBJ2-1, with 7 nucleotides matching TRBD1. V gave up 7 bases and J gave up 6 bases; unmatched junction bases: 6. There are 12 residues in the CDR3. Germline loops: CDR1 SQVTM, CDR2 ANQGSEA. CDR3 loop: CSADRTPNEQFF. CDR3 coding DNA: TGCAGCGCGGACAGGACTCCCAATGAGCAGTTCTTC.

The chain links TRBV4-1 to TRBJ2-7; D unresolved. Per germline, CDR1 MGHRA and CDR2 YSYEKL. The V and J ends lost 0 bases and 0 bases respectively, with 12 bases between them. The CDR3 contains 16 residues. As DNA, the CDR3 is TGCGCCAGCAGCCAAGATTTTAGGAGCCTCTCCTACGAGCAGTACTTC. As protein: CASSQDFRSLSYEQYF.

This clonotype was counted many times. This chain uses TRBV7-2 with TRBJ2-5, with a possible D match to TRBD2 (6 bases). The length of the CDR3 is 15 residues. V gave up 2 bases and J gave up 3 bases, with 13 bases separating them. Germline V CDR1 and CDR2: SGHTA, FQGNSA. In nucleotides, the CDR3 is TGTGCCAGCAGCTTATCCGGGAGAGATAAAGAGACCCAGTACTTC. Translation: CASSLSGRDKETQYF. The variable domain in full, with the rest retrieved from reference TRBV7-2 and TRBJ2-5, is GAGVSQSPSNKVTEKGKDVELRCDPISGHTALYWYRQSLGQGLEFLIYFQGNSAPDKSGLPSDRFSAERTGGSVSTLTIQRTQQEDSAVYLCASSLSGRDKETQYFGPGTRLLVL.

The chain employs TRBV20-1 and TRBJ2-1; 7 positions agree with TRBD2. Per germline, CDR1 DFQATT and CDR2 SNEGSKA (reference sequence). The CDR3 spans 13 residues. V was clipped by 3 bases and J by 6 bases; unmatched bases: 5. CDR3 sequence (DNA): TGCAGTGCTAGTGGGGGGGGACTCAATGAGCAGTTCTTC. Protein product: CSASGGGLNEQFF.

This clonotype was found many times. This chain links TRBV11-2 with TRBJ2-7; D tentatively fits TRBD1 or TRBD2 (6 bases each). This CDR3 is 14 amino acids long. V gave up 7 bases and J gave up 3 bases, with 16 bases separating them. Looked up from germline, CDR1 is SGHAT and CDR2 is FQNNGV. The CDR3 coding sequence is TGTGCCAGCAACCTGCGGGAACAGGGCTACGAGCAGTACTTC. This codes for CASNLREQGYEQYF.

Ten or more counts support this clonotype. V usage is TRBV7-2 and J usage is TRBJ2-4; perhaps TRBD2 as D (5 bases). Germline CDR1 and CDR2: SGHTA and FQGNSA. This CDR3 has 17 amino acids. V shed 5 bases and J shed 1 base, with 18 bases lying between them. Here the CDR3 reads CASSVRAGEGAKNIQYF. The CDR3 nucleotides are TGTGCCAGCAGCGTGCGGGCCGGGGAAGGTGCCAAAAACATTCAGTACTTC. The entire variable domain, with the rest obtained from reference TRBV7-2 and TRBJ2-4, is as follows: GAGVSQSPSNKVTEKGKDVELRCDPISGHTALYWYRQSLGQGLEFLIYFQGNSAPDKSGLPSDRFSAERTGGSVSTLTIQRTQQEDSAVYLCASSVRAGEGAKNIQYFGAGTRLSVL.

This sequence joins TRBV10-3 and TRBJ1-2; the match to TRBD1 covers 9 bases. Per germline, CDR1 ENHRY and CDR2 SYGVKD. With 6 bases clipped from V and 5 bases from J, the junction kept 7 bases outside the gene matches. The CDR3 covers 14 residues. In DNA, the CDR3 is TGTGCCATCAGGGCACCGGGACAGGGATATGGCTACACCTTC. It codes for CAIRAPGQGYGYTF.

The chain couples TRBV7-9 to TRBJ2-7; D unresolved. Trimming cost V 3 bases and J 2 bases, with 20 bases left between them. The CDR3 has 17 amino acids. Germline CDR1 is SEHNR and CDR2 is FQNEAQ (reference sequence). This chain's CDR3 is CASSFFPPPLLPYEQYF. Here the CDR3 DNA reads TGTGCCAGCAGCTTCTTCCCCCCACCGTTGCTACCCTACGAGCAGTACTTC.

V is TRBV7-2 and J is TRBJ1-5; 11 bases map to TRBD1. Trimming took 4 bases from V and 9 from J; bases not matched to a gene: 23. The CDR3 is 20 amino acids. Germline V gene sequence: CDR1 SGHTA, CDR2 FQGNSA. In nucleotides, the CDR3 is TGTGCCAGCAGCTCCTGGCTGTGGACAGGGGGCAAGAGGAGCAAGCCGCCCCAGCATTTT. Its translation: CASSSWLWTGGKRSKPPQHF.

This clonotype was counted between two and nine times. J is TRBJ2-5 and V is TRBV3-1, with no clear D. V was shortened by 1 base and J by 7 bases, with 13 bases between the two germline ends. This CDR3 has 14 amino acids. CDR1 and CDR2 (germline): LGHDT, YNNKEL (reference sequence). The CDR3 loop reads CASSQVDGSVTQYF. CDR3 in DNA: TGTGCCAGCAGCCAAGTGGACGGGTCGGTGACCCAGTACTTC.

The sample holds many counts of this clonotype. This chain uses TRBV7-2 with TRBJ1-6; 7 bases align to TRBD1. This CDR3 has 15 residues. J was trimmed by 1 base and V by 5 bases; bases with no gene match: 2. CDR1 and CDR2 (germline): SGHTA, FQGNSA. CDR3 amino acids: CASSQTGSYNSPLHF. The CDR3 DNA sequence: TGTGCCAGCAGCCAGACAGGGTCCTATAATTCACCCCTCCACTTT.

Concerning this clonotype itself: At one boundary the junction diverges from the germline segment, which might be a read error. This chain's CDR3 is CASSHGTAYEQSF. The CDR3 DNA is TGTGCCAGCAGTCACGGGACAGCCTACGAGCAGTCCTTC. This chain connects TRBV27 to TRBJ2-7; 7 nucleotides line up with TRBD1. Looked up from germline, CDR1 is MNHEY and CDR2 is SMNVEV (reference sequence). This CDR3 is built from 13 residues.

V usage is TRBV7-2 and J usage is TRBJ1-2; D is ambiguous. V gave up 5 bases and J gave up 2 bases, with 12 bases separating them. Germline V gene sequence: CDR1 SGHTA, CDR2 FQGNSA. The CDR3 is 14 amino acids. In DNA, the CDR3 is TGTGCCAGCAGCCCCCGGACGGAAAACTATGGCTACACCTTC. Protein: CASSPRTENYGYTF.